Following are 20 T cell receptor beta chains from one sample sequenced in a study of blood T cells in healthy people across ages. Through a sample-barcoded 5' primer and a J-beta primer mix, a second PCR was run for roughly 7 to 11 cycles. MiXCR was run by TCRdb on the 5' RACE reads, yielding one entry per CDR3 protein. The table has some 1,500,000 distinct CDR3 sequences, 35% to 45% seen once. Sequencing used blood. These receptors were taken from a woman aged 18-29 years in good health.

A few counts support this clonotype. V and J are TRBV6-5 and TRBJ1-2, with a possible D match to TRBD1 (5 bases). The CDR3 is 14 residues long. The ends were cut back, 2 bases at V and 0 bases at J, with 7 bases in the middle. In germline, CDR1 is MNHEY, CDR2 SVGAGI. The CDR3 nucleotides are TGTGCCAGCAGTTACCAGGGTCCTAACTATGGCTACACCTTC. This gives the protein CASSYQGPNYGYTF.

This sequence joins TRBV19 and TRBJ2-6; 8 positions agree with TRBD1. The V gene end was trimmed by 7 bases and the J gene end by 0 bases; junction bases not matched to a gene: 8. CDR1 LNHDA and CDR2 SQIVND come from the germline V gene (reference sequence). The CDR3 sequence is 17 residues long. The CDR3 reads CASNLGTGHSGANVLTF. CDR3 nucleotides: TGTGCCAGTAATCTCGGGACAGGCCACTCTGGGGCCAACGTCCTGACTTTC.

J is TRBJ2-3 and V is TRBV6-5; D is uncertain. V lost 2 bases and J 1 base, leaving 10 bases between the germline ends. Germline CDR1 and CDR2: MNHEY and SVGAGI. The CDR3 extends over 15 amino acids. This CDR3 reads CASSYAGFGTDTQYF. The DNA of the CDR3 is TGTGCCAGCAGTTACGCCGGATTTGGCACAGATACGCAGTATTTT.

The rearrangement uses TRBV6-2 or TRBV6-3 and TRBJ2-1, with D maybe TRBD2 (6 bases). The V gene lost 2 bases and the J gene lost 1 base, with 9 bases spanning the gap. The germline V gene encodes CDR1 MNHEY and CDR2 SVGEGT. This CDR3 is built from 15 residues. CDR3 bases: TGTGCCAGCAGTTACCCGGAGGGATCCTACAATGAGCAGTTCTTC. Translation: CASSYPEGSYNEQFF.

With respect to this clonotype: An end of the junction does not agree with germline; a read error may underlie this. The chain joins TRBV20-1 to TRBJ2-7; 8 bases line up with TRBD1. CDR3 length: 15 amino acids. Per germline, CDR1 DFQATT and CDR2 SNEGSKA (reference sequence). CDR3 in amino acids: CSARDRGPFYYEQYF. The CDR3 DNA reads TGCAGTGCTCGAGACAGGGGTCCCTTTTACTACGAGCAGTACTTC.

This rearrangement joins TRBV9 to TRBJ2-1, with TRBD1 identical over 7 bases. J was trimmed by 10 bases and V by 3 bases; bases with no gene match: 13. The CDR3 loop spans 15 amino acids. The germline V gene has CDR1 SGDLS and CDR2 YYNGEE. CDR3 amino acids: CASSADRAGLHEQFF. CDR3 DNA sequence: TGTGCCAGCAGCGCCGACAGGGCTGGTCTCCACGAGCAGTTCTTC. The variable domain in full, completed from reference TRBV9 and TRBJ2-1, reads DSGVTQTPKHLITATGQRVTLRCSPRSGDLSVYWYQQSLDQGLQFLIQYYNGEERAKGNILERFSAQQFPDLHSELNLSSLELGDSALYFCASSADRAGLHEQFFGPGTRLTVL.

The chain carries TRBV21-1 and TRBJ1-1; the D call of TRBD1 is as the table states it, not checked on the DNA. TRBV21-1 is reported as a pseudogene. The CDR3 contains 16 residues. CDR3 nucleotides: TGTGCCAGCAGCAGGGGCGTTATGGCTTTAGGTGATGAAGCTTTCTTT. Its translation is CASSRGVMALGDEAFF.

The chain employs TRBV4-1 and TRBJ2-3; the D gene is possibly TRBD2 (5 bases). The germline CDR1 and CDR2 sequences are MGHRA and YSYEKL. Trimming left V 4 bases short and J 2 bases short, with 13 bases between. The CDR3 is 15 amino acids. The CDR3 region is CASSRKMGDTDTQYF. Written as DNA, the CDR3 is TGCGCCAGCAGCCGGAAAATGGGAGACACAGATACGCAGTATTTT.

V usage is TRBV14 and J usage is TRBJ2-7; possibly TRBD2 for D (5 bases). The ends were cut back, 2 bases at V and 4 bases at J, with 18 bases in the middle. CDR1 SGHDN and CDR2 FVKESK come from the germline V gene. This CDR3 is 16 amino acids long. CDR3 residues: CASSQHSGNSEYEQYF. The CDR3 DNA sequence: TGTGCCAGCAGCCAACATTCTGGTAATAGCGAATACGAGCAGTACTTC.

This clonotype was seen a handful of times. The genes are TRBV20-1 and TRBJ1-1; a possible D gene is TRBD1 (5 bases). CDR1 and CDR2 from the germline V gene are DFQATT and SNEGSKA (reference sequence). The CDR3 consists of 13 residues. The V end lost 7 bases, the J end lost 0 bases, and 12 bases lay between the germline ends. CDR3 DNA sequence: TGCAGTGTCGCTGACAGCATGAACACTGAAGCTTTCTTT. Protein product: CSVADSMNTEAFF.

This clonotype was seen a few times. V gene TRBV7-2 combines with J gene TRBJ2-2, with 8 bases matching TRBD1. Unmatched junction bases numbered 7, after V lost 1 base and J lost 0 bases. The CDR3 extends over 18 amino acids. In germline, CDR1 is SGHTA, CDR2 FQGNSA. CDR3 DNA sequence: TGTGCCAGCAGCTTAGTCCCAGGGGGCGCAACGAACACCGGGGAGCTGTTTTTT. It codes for CASSLVPGGATNTGELFF.

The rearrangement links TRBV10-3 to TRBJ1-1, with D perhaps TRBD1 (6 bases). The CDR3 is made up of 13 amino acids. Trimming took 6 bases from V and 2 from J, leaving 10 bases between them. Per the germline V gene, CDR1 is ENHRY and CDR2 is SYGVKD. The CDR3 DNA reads TGTGCCATCAGAAACAGGGATAACACTGAAGCTTTCTTT. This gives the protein CAIRNRDNTEAFF.

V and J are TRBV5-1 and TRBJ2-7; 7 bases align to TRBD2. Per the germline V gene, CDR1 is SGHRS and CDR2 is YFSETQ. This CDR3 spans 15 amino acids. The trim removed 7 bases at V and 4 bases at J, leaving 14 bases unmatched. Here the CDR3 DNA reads TGCGCCAGCCATCCGCAGTCGGGGGGATATTACGAGCAGTACTTC. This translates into CASHPQSGGYYEQYF. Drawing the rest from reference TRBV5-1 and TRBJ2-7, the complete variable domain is KAGVTQTPRYLIKTRGQQVTLSCSPISGHRSVSWYQQTPGQGLQFLFEYFSETQRNKGNFPGRFSGRQFSNSRSEMNVSTLELGDSALYLCASHPQSGGYYEQYFGPGTRLTVT.

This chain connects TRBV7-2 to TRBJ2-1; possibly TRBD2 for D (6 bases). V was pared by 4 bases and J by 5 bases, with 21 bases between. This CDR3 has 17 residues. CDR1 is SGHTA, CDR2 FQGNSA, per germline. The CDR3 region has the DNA TGTGCCAGCAGCTCACTAGCTCTCCAGGGCGGCCACAATGAGCAGTTCTTC. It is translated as CASSSLALQGGHNEQFF.

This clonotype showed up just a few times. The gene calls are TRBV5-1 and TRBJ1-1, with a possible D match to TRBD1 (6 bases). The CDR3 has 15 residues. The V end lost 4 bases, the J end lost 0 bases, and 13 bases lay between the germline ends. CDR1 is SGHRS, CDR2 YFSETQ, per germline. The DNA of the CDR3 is TGCGCCAGCAGCCCCGGGACACCCATGAACACTGAAGCTTTCTTT. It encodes CASSPGTPMNTEAFF.

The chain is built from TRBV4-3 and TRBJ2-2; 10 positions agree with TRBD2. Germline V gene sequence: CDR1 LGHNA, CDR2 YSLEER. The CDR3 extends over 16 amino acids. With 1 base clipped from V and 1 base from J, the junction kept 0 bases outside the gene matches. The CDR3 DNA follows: TGCGCCAGCAGCCAAGGGACTAGCGGGAACACCGGGGAGCTGTTTTTT. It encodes CASSQGTSGNTGELFF.

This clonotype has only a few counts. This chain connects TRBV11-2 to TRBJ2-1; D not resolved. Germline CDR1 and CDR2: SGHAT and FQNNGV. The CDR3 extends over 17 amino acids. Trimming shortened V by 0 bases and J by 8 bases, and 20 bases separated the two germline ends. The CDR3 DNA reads TGTGCCAGCAGCTTAGAGCGTTGGAGCCAGCTGTGGGATGAGCAGTTCTTC. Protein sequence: CASSLERWSQLWDEQFF. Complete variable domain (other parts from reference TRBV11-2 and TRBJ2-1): EAGVAQSPRYKIIEKRQSVAFWCNPISGHATLYWYQQILGQGPKLLIQFQNNGVVDDSQLPKDRFSAERLKGVDSTLKIQPAKLEDSAVYLCASSLERWSQLWDEQFFGPGTRLTVL.

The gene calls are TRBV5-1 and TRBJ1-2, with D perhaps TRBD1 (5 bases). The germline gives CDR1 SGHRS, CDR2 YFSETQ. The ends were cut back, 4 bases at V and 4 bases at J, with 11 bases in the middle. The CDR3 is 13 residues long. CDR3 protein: CASSHTDSYGYTF. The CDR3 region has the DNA TGCGCCAGCAGCCATACTGACAGCTATGGCTACACCTTC.

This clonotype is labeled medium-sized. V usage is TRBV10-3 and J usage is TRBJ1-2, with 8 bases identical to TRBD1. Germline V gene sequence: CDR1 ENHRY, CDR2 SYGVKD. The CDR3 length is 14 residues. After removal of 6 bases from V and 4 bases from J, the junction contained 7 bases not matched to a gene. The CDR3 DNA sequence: TGTGCCATCAGGCCTGGACAGGGAGGCTATGGCTACACCTTC. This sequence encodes CAIRPGQGGYGYTF.

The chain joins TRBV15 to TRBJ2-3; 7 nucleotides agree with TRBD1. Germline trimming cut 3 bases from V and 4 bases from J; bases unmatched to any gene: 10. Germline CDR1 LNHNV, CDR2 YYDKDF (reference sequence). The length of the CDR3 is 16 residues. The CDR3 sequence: CATSRGNRGWADTQYF. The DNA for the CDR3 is TGTGCCACCAGCAGGGGTAACAGGGGTTGGGCAGATACGCAGTATTTT.